This section outlines one TCR beta chain sequence together with its context. The antigen is not known. TCRdb fed the 5' RACE reads into MiXCR, producing one record per CDR3 protein. There are fewer than 450,000 distinct CDR3 sequences in the sample; 8% to 9.5% occur only once, and 17% lies in the top ten. These data come from a study of T cells after yellow fever vaccination. Germline V lookup: CDR1 SGHVS, CDR2 FNYEAQ. V was pared by 0 bases and J by 9 bases, with 12 bases between. The CDR3 loop spans 14 amino acids. Whole-study results and caveats: Clonotypes found in both CD4 and CD8 compartments made up a small share. Contamination by abundant bulk-population clonotypes could be present in FACS-sorted repertoires. Though weaker, the secondary response peaked faster, on day 5 versus 15.

The gene calls are TRBV7-6 and TRBJ2-1; D uncertain. The sequenced sample was PBMCs, obtained 45 days after the first yellow fever vaccination. The receptor's source is a man younger than 35 who received the YFV17D yellow fever vaccine. The CDR3 loop reads CASSLAAPLGEQFF. CDR3 DNA: TGTGCCAGCAGCTTAGCGGCCCCCTTGGGTGAGCAGTTCTTC.